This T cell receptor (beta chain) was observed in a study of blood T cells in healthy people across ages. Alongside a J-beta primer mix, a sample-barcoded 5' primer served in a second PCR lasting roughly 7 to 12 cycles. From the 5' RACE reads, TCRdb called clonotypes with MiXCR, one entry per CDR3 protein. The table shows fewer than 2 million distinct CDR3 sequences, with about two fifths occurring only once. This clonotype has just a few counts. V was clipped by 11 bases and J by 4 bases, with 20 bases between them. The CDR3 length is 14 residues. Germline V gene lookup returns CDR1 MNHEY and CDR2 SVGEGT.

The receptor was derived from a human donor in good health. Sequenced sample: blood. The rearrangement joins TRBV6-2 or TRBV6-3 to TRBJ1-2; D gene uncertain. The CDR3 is CASRGSGDGYGYTF. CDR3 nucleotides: TGTGCCTCCCGAGGATCTGGGGATGGCTATGGCTACACCTTC.